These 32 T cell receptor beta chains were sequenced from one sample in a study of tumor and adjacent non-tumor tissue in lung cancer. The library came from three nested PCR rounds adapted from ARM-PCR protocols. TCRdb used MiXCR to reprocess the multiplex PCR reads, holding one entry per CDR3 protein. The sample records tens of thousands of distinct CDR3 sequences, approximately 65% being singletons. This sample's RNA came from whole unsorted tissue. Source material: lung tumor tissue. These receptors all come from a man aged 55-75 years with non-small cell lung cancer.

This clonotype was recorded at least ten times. CDR3 bases: TGCGCCAGCAGCCAAGCTGGGACGGCCGGCGAGCAGTACTTC. Protein: CASSQAGTAGEQYF. The chain couples TRBV4-3 to TRBJ2-7; D is tentatively TRBD1 or TRBD2 (5 bases each). Germline-derived CDR1 and CDR2 are LGHNA and YSLEER. The CDR3 totals 14 residues. The V gene lost 1 base and the J gene lost 6 bases, with 13 bases spanning the gap.

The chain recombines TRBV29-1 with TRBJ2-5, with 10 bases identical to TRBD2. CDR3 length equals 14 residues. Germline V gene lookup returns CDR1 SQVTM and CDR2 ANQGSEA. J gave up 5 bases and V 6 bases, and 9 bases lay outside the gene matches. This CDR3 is CSVGRAGGPETQYF. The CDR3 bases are TGCAGCGTAGGACGAGCGGGGGGGCCCGAGACCCAGTACTTC.

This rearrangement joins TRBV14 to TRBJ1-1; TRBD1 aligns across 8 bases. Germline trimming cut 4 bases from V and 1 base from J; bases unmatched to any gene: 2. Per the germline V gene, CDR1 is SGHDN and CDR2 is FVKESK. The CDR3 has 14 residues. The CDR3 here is CASSLGQGNTEAFF. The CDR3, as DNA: TGTGCCAGCAGCCTAGGACAGGGGAACACTGAAGCTTTCTTT. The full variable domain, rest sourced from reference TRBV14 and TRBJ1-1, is EAGVTQFPSHSVIEKGQTVTLRCDPISGHDNLYWYRRVMGKEIKFLLHFVKESKQDESGMPNNRFLAERTGGTYSTLKVQPAELEDSGVYFCASSLGQGNTEAFFGQGTRLTVV.

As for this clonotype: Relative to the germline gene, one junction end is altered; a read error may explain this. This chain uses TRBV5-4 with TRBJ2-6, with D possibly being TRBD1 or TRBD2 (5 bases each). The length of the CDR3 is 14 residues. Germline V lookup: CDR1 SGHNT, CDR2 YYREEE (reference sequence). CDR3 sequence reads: CASSPRGGGNVLTF. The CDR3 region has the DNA TGTGCTAGCAGCCCCCGGGGTGGGGGCAACGTCCTGACTTTC.

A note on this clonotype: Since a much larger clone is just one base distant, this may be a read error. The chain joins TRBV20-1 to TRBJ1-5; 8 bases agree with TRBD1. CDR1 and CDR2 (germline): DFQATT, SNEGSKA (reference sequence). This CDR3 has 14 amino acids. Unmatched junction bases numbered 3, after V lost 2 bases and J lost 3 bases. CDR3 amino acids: CSARQGAFNQPQHF. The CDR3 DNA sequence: TGCAGTGCTAGACAGGGGGCTTTCAATCAGCCCCAGCATTTT.

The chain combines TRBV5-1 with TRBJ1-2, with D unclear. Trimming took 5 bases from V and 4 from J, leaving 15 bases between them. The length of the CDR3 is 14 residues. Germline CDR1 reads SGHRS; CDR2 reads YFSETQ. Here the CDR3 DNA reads TGCGCCAGCAGTTTGCAGGTGGCGGCCTATGGCTACACCTTC. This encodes CASSLQVAAYGYTF.

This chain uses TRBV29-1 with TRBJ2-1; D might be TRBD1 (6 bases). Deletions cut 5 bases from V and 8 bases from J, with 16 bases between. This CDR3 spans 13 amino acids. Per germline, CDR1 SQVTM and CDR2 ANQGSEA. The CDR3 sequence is CSVSQGISDEQFF. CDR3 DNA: TGCAGCGTTTCCCAGGGGATTAGCGATGAGCAGTTCTTC.

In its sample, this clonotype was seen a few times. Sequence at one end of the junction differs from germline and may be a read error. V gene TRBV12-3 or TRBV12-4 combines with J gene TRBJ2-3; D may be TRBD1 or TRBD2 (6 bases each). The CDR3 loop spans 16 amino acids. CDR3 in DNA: TGTGCCAGTCACGGTTCACGGGGGCCCCTCACAGATATGCAGTATTTT. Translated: CASHGSRGPLTDMQYF.

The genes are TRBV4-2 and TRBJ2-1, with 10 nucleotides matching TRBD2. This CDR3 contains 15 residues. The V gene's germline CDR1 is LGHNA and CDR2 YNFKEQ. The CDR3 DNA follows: TGTCGTAGCAGCCAAGCGGGGGGGCGCTACAATGAGCAGTTCTTC. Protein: CRSSQAGGRYNEQFF.

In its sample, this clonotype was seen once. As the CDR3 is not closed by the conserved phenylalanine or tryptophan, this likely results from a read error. CDR3 amino acids: CASSTLRGQVAHGYTL. CDR3 coding DNA: TGTGCCAGCAGTACACTCAGGGGACAGGTTGCCCATGGCTACACCCTC. The V and J genes are TRBV6-5 and TRBJ1-2, with 8 bases identical to TRBD1. The CDR3 loop spans 16 amino acids. The ends lost 5 bases at V and 6 bases at J; junction bases unmatched: 14. Per germline, CDR1 MNHEY and CDR2 SVGAGI.

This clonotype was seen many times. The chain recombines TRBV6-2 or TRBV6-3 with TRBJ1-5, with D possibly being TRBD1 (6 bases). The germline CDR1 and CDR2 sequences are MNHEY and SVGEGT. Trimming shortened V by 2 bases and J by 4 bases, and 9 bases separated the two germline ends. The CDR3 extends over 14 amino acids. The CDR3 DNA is TGTGCCAGCAGTTACCCTGGACAGAATCAGCCCCAGCATTTT. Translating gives CASSYPGQNQPQHF.

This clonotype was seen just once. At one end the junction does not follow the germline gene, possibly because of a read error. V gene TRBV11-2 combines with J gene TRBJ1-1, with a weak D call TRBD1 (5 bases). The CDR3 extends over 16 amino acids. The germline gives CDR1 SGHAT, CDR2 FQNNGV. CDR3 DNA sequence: TGCGCCAGCAGCTTAGTAGGGGTGGGCATTAACACTGAAGCTTTCTTT. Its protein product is CASSLVGVGINTEAFF.

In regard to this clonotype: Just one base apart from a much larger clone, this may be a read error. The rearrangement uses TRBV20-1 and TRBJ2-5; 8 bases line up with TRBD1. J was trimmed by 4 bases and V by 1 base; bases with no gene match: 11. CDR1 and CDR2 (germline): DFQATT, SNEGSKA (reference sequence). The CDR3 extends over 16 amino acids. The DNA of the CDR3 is TGCAGTGCTAGAGTCCCGGGACAGGTGGGGTTAGAGACCCAGTACTTC. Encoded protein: CSARVPGQVGLETQYF.

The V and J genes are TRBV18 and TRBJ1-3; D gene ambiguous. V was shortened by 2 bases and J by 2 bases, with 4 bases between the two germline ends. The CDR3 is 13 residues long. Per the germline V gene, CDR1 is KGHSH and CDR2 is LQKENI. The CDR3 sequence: CASSPGAGNTIYF. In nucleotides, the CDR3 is TGTGCCAGCTCACCAGGAGCTGGAAACACCATATATTTT.

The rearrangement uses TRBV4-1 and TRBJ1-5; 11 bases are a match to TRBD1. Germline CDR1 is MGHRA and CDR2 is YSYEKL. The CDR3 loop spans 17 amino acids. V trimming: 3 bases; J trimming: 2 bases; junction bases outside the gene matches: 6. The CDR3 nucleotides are TGCGCCAGCAGCCAGGAGGGGACAGGGGGTGGCAATCAGCCCCAGCATTTT. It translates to CASSQEGTGGGNQPQHF.

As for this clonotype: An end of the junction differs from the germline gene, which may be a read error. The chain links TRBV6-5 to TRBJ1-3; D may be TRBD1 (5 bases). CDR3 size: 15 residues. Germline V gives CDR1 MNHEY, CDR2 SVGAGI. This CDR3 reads CASNYAFGTPNTIYF. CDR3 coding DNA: TGTGCCAGCAATTACGCCTTCGGGACTCCAAACACCATATATTTT.

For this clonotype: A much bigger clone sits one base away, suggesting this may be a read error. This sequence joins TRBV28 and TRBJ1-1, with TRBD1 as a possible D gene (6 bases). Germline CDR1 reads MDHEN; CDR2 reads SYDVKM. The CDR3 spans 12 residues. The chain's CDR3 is CASWQGNTETLF. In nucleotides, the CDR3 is TGTGCCAGTTGGCAGGGGAACACTGAAACTCTCTTT.

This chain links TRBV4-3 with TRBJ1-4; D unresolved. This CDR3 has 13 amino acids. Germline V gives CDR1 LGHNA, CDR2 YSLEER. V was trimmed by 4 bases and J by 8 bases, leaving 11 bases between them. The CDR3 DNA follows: TGCGCCAGCAGCCTGGTCAATAAAGAAAAACTGTTTTTT. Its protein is CASSLVNKEKLFF.

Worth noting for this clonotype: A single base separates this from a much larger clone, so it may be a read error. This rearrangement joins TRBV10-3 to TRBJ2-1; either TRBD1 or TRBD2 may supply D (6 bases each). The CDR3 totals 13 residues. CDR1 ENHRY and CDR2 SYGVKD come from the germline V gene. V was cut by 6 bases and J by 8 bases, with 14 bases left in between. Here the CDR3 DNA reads TGTGCCATCAGGGGGGGCCAGGACGATGAGCAGTTCTTC. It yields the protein CAIRGGQDDEQFF.

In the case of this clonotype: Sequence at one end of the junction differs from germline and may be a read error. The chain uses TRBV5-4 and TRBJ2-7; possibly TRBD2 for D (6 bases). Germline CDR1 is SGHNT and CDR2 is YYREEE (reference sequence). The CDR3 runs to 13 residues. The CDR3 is CASCLVSSGEQYF. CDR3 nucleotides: TGTGCCAGCTGCTTGGTTTCCTCGGGGGAGCAATACTTC.

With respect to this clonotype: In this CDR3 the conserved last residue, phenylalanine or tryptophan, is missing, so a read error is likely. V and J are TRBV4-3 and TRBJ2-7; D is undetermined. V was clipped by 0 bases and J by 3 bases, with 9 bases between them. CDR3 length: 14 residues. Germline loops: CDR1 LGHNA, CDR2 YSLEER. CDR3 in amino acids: CASSQDFGDYEQYL. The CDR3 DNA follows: TGCGCCAGCAGCCAAGATTTTGGTGACTACGAGCAGTACCTC.

DNA of the CDR3: TGTGCCAGCCATCCCGGGGCCACCTACGAGCAGTACTTC. Amino acids: CASHPGATYEQYF. This chain joins TRBV6-6 and TRBJ2-7, with D perhaps assigned TRBD1 or TRBD2 (5 bases each). The CDR3 extends over 13 amino acids. V was trimmed by 8 bases and J by 2 bases, leaving 13 bases between them. Germline V gene lookup returns CDR1 MNHNY and CDR2 SVGAGI (reference sequence).

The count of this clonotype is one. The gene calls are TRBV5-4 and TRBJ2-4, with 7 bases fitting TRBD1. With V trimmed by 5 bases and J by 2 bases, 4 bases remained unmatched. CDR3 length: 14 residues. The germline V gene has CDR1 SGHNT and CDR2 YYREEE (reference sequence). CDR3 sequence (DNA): TGTGCCAGCAGAAAGACAGGGACCAAAAACATTCAGTACTTC. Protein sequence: CASRKTGTKNIQYF.

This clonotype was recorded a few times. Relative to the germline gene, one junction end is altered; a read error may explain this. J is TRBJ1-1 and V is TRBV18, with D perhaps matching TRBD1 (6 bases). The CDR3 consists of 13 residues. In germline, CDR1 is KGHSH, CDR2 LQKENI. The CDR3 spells CASSPQGNTEAFF. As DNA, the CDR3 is TGTGCCAGCTCCCCACAGGGGAACACTGAAGCTTTCTTT.

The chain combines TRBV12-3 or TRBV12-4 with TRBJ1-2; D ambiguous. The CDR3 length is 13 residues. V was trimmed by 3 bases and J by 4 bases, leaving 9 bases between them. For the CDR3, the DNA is TGTGCCAGCAGTTTGGAGTGGTGCTATGGCTACACCTTC. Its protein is CASSLEWCYGYTF.

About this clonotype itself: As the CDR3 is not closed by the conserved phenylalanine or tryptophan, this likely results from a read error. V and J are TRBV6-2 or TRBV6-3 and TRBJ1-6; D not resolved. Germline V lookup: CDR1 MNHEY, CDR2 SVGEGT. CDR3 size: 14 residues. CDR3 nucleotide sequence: TGTACCAGCAGCGAAGGATACTATAATTCACCCCTCCACTTA. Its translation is CTSSEGYYNSPLHL.

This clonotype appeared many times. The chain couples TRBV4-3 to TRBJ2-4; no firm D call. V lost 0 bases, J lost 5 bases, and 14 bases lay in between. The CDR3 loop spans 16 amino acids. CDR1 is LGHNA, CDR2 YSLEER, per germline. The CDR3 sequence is CASSQESGERQNIQYF. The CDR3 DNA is TGCGCCAGCAGCCAAGAATCCGGCGAGCGCCAAAACATTCAGTACTTC.

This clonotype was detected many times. The CDR3 is CSARAQGQSNQPQHF. For the CDR3, the DNA is TGCAGTGCTAGAGCTCAGGGGCAAAGCAATCAGCCCCAGCATTTT. The chain joins TRBV20-1 to TRBJ1-5; TRBD1 might be the D (6 bases). In germline, CDR1 is DFQATT, CDR2 SNEGSKA (reference sequence). The CDR3 covers 15 residues. The ends were cut back, 1 base at V and 1 base at J, with 11 bases in the middle.

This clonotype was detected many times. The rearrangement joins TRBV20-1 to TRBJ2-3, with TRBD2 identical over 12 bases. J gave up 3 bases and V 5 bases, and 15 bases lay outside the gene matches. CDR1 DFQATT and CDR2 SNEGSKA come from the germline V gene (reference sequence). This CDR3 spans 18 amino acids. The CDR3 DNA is TGCAGTGCTCTCCCAACTACGACTAGCGGGGGAATAACAGATACGCAGTATTTT. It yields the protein CSALPTTTSGGITDTQYF.

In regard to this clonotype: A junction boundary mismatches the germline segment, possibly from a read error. The CDR3 spells CAGSSGQGAVNEQFF. The CDR3 nucleotides read TGTGCCGGCAGCTCCGGGCAGGGGGCAGTCAATGAGCAGTTCTTC. The V and J genes are TRBV5-4 and TRBJ2-1, with TRBD1 matching over 8 bases. From germline, CDR1 is SGHNT and CDR2 YYREEE (reference sequence). The CDR3 is 15 amino acids.

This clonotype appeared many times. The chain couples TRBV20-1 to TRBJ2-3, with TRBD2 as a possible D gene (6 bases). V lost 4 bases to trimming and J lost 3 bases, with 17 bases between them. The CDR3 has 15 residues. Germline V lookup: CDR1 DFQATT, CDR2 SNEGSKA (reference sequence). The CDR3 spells CSATDLAGRTDTQYF. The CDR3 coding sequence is TGCAGTGCTACCGACCTTGCGGGGAGGACAGATACGCAGTATTTT.

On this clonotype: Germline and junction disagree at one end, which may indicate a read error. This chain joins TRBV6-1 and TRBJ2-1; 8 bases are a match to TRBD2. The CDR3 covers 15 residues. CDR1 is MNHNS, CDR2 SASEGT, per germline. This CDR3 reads CATRAGVRSYNEQFF. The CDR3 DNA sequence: TGTGCCACCAGAGCGGGGGTTAGGTCCTATAATGAGCAGTTCTTC.